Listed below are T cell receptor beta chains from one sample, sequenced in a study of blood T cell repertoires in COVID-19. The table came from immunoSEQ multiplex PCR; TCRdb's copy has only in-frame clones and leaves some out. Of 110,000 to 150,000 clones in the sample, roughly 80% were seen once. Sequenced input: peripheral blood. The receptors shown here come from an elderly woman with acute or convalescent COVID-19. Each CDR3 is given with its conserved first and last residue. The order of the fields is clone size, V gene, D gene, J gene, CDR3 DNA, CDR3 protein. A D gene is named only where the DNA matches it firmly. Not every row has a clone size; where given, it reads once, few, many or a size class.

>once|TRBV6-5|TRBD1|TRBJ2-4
TGTGCCAGCAGTATCCACAGGGGGACCAAAAACATTCAGTACTTC
CASSIHRGTKNIQYF
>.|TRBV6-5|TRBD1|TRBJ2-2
TGTGCCAGCAGCCCCGGGACAGAAATCGGGGAGCTGTTTTTT
CASSPGTEIGELFF
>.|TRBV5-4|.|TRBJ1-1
TGTGCCAGCAGCTTGTACAGGGTGGGGACTGAAGCTTTCTTT
CASSLYRVGTEAFF
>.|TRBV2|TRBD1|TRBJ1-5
TGTGCCAGCAGTCAAACAGGGGGCGGTTATCAGCCCCAGCATTTT
CASSQTGGGYQPQHF
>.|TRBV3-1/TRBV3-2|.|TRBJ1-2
TGTGCCAGCAGTGGGGGGGCCTATGGCTACACCTTC
CASSGGAYGYTF
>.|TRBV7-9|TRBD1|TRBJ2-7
TGTGCCAGCAGCTTGGGACAGGGTACCTACGAGCAGTACTTC
CASSLGQGTYEQYF
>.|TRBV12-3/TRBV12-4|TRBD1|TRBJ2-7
TGTGCCAGCAGGGGGACAGGGGTTCACGAGCAGTACTTC
CASRGTGVHEQYF
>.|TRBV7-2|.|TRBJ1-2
TGTGCCAGCAGTGTCGACGGGTACTATGGCTACACCTTC
CASSVDGYYGYTF
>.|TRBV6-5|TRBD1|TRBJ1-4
TGTGCCAGCAACCGGGACAGTGGAGAAAAACTGTTTTTT
CASNRDSGEKLFF
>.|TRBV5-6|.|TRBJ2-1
TGTGCCAGCAGCTTCGTCGCAGGGCCCAAGCAGTTCTTC
CASSFVAGPKQFF
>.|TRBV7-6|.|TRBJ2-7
TGTGCCAGCAGTCGGGGTCCCTACGAGCAGTACTTC
CASSRGPYEQYF
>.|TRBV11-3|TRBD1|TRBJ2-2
TGTGCCAGCAGCAAACAGGGGACCACCGGGGAGCTGTTTTTT
CASSKQGTTGELFF
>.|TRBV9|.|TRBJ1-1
TGTGCCAGCAGCGTACAGGCCCATAACACTGAAGCTTTCTTT
CASSVQAHNTEAFF
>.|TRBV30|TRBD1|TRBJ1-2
TGTGCCTGGACAGCAGGGGGGCTTTATGGCTACACCTTC
CAWTAGGLYGYTF
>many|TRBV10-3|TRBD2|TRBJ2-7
TGTGCCATCAGTGAGGGACTAGCGGCGGCCTACGAGCAGTACTTC
CAISEGLAAAYEQYF
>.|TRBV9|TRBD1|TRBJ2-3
TGTGCCAGCAGCGTAACCGGACAGGGCACAGATACGCAGTATTTT
CASSVTGQGTDTQYF
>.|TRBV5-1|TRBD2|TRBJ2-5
TGCGCCAGCAGCAGGGCTAGCGGAGAGCAAGAGACCCAGTACTTC
CASSRASGEQETQYF
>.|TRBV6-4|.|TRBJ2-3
TGTGCCAGCAGTGAGCAGGGGACAGATACGCAGTATTTT
CASSEQGTDTQYF
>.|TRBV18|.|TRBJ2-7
TGTGCCAGCTCACCGGGGGCCTCCTACGAGCAGTACTTC
CASSPGASYEQYF
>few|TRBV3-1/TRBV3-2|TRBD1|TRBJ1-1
TGTGCCAGCAGCCCACAGGGGGACACTGAAGCTTTCTTT
CASSPQGDTEAFF
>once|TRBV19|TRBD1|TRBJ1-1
TGTGCCACCGAGGGACAGGCCAGACGATCTGAAGCTTTCTTT
CATEGQARRSEAFF
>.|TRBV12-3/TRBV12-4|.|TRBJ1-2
TGTGCCAGCAGCCCTACAGGGAACTATGGCTACACCTTC
CASSPTGNYGYTF
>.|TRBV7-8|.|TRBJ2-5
TGTGCCAGCAGCTTAGGTCGGTACTTCCCCGGGGGATCGGCGGAGACCCAGTACTTC
CASSLGRYFPGGSAETQYF
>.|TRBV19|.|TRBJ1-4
TGTGCCACCCGTTGGTCTACAGGGAATGAAAAACTGTTTTTT
CATRWSTGNEKLFF
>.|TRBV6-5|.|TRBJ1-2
TGTGCCAGCAGTAGGGACACCCTTAACTATGGCTACACCTTC
CASSRDTLNYGYTF